Shown below are 18 T cell receptor beta chains from a single sample sequenced in a study of identical twins' blood T cells. From the 5' RACE reads, TCRdb called clonotypes with MiXCR, one entry per CDR3 protein. The sample holds hundreds of thousands of distinct CDR3 sequences, 25% to 35% seen once. The source material was PBMCs. The receptors originated from a woman aged 18-49 years in good health.

The V and J genes are TRBV27 and TRBJ2-1; D remains unclear. CDR3 size: 13 residues. Deletions cut 0 bases from V and 6 bases from J, with 6 bases between. Germline V gives CDR1 MNHEY, CDR2 SMNVEV (reference sequence). CDR3 in amino acids: CASSLSLSNEQFF. CDR3 DNA: TGTGCCAGCAGTTTATCACTTTCCAATGAGCAGTTCTTC.

The CDR3 nucleotides are TGTGCCAGCAGCTTGCGACTGCCCAAAGCTTTCTTT. Protein product: CASSLRLPKAFF. V is TRBV13 and J is TRBJ1-1; no clear D. V gave up 3 bases and J gave up 9 bases, with 11 bases separating them. CDR1 PRHDT and CDR2 FYEKMQ come from the germline V gene (reference sequence). This CDR3 spans 12 amino acids.

The chain links TRBV20-1 to TRBJ1-1; D is possibly TRBD1 (6 bases). The CDR3 is 12 residues long. V lost 6 bases and J lost 10, with 18 bases in between. The V gene's germline CDR1 is DFQATT and CDR2 SNEGSKA (reference sequence). CDR3 amino acids: CSALIQGRVAFF. CDR3 nucleotides: TGCAGTGCCCTGATACAGGGTAGAGTAGCTTTCTTT.

A few counts support this clonotype. The rearrangement links TRBV10-3 to TRBJ1-1; tentative D call: TRBD1 (5 bases). V was clipped by 6 bases and J by 0 bases, with 11 bases between them. CDR1 and CDR2 from the germline V gene are ENHRY and SYGVKD. The CDR3 is 14 residues long. CDR3 protein: CAIRSTAMNTEAFF. The CDR3 bases are TGTGCCATCAGATCGACAGCCATGAACACTGAAGCTTTCTTT.

The genes are TRBV19 and TRBJ1-1; D is perhaps TRBD1 (5 bases). Germline V gives CDR1 LNHDA, CDR2 SQIVND (reference sequence). Trimming cost V 1 base and J 1 base, with 10 bases left between them. The CDR3 covers 15 residues. For the CDR3, the DNA is TGTGCCAGTAGTATAGCCAGGGCCCAGAACACTGAAGCTTTCTTT. Amino acids: CASSIARAQNTEAFF.

V usage is TRBV29-1 and J usage is TRBJ1-5, with D unclear. The CDR3 is 13 amino acids. Deletions cut 4 bases from V and 5 bases from J, with 12 bases between. CDR1 is SQVTM, CDR2 ANQGSEA, per germline. CDR3 sequence: CSVAEENDQPQHF. The DNA of the CDR3 is TGCAGCGTTGCCGAGGAGAACGATCAGCCCCAGCATTTT.

CDR3 DNA sequence: TGCGCCAGCAGCTTGGGGGTCCCCTATGGCTACACCTTC. Its translation is CASSLGVPYGYTF. The chain employs TRBV5-1 and TRBJ1-2; D remains unclear. The CDR3 length is 13 residues. CDR1 SGHRS and CDR2 YFSETQ come from the germline V gene. V dropped 0 bases and J dropped 4 bases, with 7 bases sitting between them.

This clonotype has more than one count but fewer than ten. The chain joins TRBV27 to TRBJ1-1, with unresolved D. Between the trimmed V and J ends, which lost 5 bases and 5 bases, there was a span of 12 bases. CDR1 MNHEY and CDR2 SMNVEV come from the germline V gene (reference sequence). The CDR3 covers 13 residues. The CDR3 region has the DNA TGTGCCAGCAGTCCTCGACTCAGGACTGAAGCTTTCTTT. This codes for CASSPRLRTEAFF.

The CDR3 DNA is TGTGCCACCAGTGATTTGACAAACACCGGGGAGCTGTTTTTT. It translates to CATSDLTNTGELFF. J is TRBJ2-2 and V is TRBV24-1; D remains ambiguous. The germline CDR1 and CDR2 sequences are KGHDR and SFDVKD. This CDR3 is built from 14 residues. The V end lost 0 bases, the J end lost 2 bases, and 3 bases lay between the germline ends.

The V call is TRBV29-1, the J call TRBJ1-2; no definite D call. Germline CDR1 is SQVTM and CDR2 is ANQGSEA. The ends were cut back, 4 bases at V and 8 bases at J, with 14 bases in the middle. The CDR3 covers 12 residues. CDR3 region: CSVVPVGQGYTF. The CDR3 DNA reads TGCAGCGTTGTTCCCGTGGGTCAGGGCTACACCTTC.

V gene TRBV5-1 combines with J gene TRBJ2-2; D unresolved. Per the germline V gene, CDR1 is SGHRS and CDR2 is YFSETQ. V was clipped by 6 bases and J by 7 bases, with 10 bases between them. The CDR3 loop spans 12 amino acids. The CDR3 reads CASMGENGELFF. Here the CDR3 DNA reads TGCGCCAGCATGGGCGAAAACGGGGAGCTGTTTTTT.

The genes are TRBV20-1 and TRBJ2-2; D unresolved. Trimming shortened V by 6 bases and J by 5 bases, and 16 bases separated the two germline ends. Per the germline V gene, CDR1 is DFQATT and CDR2 is SNEGSKA (reference sequence). This CDR3 spans 14 amino acids. The DNA of the CDR3 is TGCAGTGCCCCGTCAGGAAGCAAGACCGGGGAGCTGTTTTTT. Its protein product is CSAPSGSKTGELFF.

Regarding this clonotype: A much bigger clone sits one base away, suggesting this may be a read error. This chain uses TRBV20-1 with TRBJ1-5, with D uncertain. The J call is doubtful: the DNA matches TRBJ2-3 better. CDR3 size: 12 residues. In germline, CDR1 is DFQATT, CDR2 SNEGSKA (reference sequence). The CDR3, as DNA: TGCAGTGCTATCGGAGAGAACCAGCCCCAGTATTTT. Translation: CSAIGENQPQYF.

This clonotype has only a few counts. This chain uses TRBV19 with TRBJ1-1, with D possibly TRBD1 on 5 matching bases. The ends were cut back, 6 bases at V and 2 bases at J, with 16 bases in the middle. The CDR3 is 15 residues long. Germline V gene sequence: CDR1 LNHDA, CDR2 SQIVND (reference sequence). The CDR3 reads CASSHERGTNTEAFF. Here the CDR3 DNA reads TGTGCCAGTAGCCATGAGAGGGGAACTAACACTGAAGCTTTCTTT.

Remarks on this clonotype: Germline is not matched at one junction end, which may reflect a read error. This chain links TRBV27 with TRBJ2-5; 8 nucleotides match TRBD2. This CDR3 contains 15 residues. Germline CDR1 and CDR2: MNHEY and SMNVEV (reference sequence). The CDR3 bases are TGTGCCGGCAGTTTTCAGGGACTAGAAGGAGAGACCCAGTACTTC. It translates to CAGSFQGLEGETQYF.

The chain links TRBV3-1 to TRBJ2-1; 7 nucleotides align to TRBD2. From germline, CDR1 is LGHDT and CDR2 YNNKEL (reference sequence). The junction had 5 bases not matched to a gene; V was cut back by 5 bases and J by 10 bases. The CDR3 spans 12 residues. CDR3 DNA: TGTGCCAGCAGCTCGCTGGGAGGGGAGCAGTTCTTC. This translates into CASSSLGGEQFF.

About this clonotype itself: This may be a read error, as it is one base from a much larger clone. CDR3 sequence reads: CASRSGDPGEKLCF. CDR3 DNA sequence: TGTGCCAGCAGATCTGGGGACCCTGGTGAAAAACTGTGTTTT. The J gene is TRBJ1-4, the V gene TRBV7-8; perhaps TRBD1 as D (5 bases). Germline CDR1 and CDR2: SGHVS and FQNEAQ. CDR3 length: 14 residues.

The rearrangement joins TRBV29-1 to TRBJ2-5; D is ambiguous. CDR1 SQVTM and CDR2 ANQGSEA come from the germline V gene. The CDR3 has 13 amino acids. Trimming took 2 bases from V and 4 from J, leaving 11 bases between them. The CDR3 spells CSVELVVRETQYF. The DNA of the CDR3 is TGCAGCGTTGAATTGGTTGTAAGAGAGACCCAGTACTTC.